This T cell receptor (beta chain) was found in a study of T cell changes during pregnancy in multiple sclerosis. TCRdb's table, derived via immunoSEQ multiplex PCR, lists solely in-frame clones and lacks some. The repertoire consists of some 71,000 clones, with roughly nine tenths occurring once and the leading ten covering under 0.35%. V was trimmed by 6 bases and J by 5 bases, leaving 13 bases between them. Germline values: CDR1 ENHRY, CDR2 SYGVKD. The CDR3 length is 14 residues. In its sample, this clone was seen once. V and J are TRBV10-3 and TRBJ2-2, with a weak D call TRBD2 (6 bases). Here the sequenced sample was CD4+ T cells from peripheral blood mononuclear cells, taken in the third trimester of pregnancy. The sequence was collected from a female donor in good health, enrolled as a control in a pregnancy study. CDR3 amino acids: CAISRDSETGELFF. As DNA, the CDR3 is TGTGCCATCAGCCGGGACTCCGAGACCGGGGAGCTGTTTTTT.